The clone carrying this T cell receptor beta chain was found a few times. Its antigen is not identified. Germline V gene data show CDR1 as SGHTA and CDR2 as FQGTGA. This CDR3 comprises 14 residues. V dropped 4 bases and J dropped 8; count of bases not matched to a gene: 4. Researchers used 5'RACE with constant-segment primers to make TCR alpha and TCR beta cDNA libraries that carry sample barcodes and UMIs. TCRdb fed the 5' RACE reads into MiXCR, producing one record per CDR3 protein. This sample has about 410,000 distinct CDR3 sequences, with 20% to 30% found just once. This sample was taken from a study of T-cell memory formation after mild COVID-19. General observations from the study: Contracting clones from day 15 to 85 had balanced CD4/CD8; later expanders favoured CD4+.

This chain links TRBV7-3 with TRBJ2-2; 10 bases agree with TRBD2. Sequencing was carried out using PBMCs or a T cell subset sorted from them (not recorded which). This sequence originates from an adult woman who had mild COVID-19 (a few samples of this study predate the infection). Cell type and time point are not known. The CDR3 DNA reads TGTGCCAGCAGCTCCCCTAGCGGGGGTGGGGAGCTGTTTTTT. It codes for CASSSPSGGGELFF.